This T cell receptor (beta chain) emerged from a study of blood T cells in healthy people across ages. This clonotype showed up just a few times. The junction departs from the called germline gene at one end, perhaps through a read error. CDR1 is SGHTA, CDR2 FQGNSA, per germline. The length of the CDR3 is 16 residues. PCR was performed a second time for about 7 to 12 cycles using a sample-barcoded 5' primer and a J-beta primer mix. TCRdb passed the 5' RACE reads through MiXCR, listing each CDR3 protein once. This table has more than 1 million distinct CDR3 sequences, more than 40% appearing once. The TCR was taken from a woman in her sixties in good health. The chain is built from TRBV7-2 and TRBJ2-5; 11 bases agree with TRBD2. The DNA matches TRBJ2-7 better at its end, which makes the J call doubtful. The material sequenced was blood. The CDR3 reads CASSLDSGRASHEQYF. The CDR3 DNA sequence: TGTGCCAGCAGCTTAGATAGCGGGAGGGCCTCCCACGAGCAGTACTTC.